This T cell receptor (beta chain) is from a study of early T cells in non-severe SARS-CoV-2 infection. Study-wide background: Sequencing used unsorted whole-blood bulk RNA, so chains lack pairing. Study-wide results and caveats: Using VDJdb, the matching emphasized anti-spike CD8 responses while missing private and CD4 specificities.

Molecules of cDNA were individually given unique molecular identifiers that were attached to them. Each CDR3 protein is one row after TCRdb ran MiXCR on the 5' RACE reads. The sample records approximately 97,000 distinct CDR3 sequences, approximately 10% being singletons. V was pared by 6 bases and J by 1 base, with 12 bases of the junction left unmatched. The CDR3 runs 17 residues. This clonotype has a handful of counts. The antigen is undetermined. This TCR was sampled from an adult who was a healthcare worker with PCR-confirmed SARS-CoV-2 infection or an uninfected control (not recorded which). The chain combines TRBV12-3 or TRBV12-4 with TRBJ1-1, with TRBD1 matching over 9 bases. Sequencing was performed on whole blood, taken at baseline. Here the CDR3 DNA reads TGTGCCAGCAGCTCGACAGGGGGAGAAGGGAGGAACACTGAAGCTTTCTTT. It translates to CASSSTGGEGRNTEAFF.